This T cell receptor (beta chain) is drawn from a study of technical replicates of blood from a handful of donors. Germline CDR1 is SGHRS and CDR2 is YFSETQ. There are 16 residues in the CDR3. V shed 3 bases, J shed 6 bases, and the junction held 9 bases outside the gene matches. Some clones are missing from TCRdb's copy, which holds only in-frame ones; the method was immunoSEQ multiplex PCR. This table holds approximately 79,000 clones, 85% to 95% found once. Sequenced input: T cells isolated from PBMCs. The chain recombines TRBV5-1 with TRBJ1-1; 12 bases map to TRBD1. The clonotype originates from a human donor in good health. CDR3 protein: CASSSGQGAQNSEAFF. Here the CDR3 DNA reads TGCGCCAGCAGCTCGGGACAGGGGGCGCAAAACTCTGAAGCTTTCTTT.